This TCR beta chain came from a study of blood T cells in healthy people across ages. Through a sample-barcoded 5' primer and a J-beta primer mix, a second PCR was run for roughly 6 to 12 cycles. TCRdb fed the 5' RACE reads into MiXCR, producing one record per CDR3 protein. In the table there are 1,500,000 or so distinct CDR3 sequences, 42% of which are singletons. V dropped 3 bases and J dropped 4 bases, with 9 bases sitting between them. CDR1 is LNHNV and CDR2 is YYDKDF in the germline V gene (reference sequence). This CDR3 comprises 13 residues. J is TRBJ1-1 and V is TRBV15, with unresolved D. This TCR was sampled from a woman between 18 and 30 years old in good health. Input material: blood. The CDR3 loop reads CATSRTMSTEAFF. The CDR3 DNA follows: TGTGCCACCAGCAGGACAATGAGCACTGAAGCTTTCTTT.